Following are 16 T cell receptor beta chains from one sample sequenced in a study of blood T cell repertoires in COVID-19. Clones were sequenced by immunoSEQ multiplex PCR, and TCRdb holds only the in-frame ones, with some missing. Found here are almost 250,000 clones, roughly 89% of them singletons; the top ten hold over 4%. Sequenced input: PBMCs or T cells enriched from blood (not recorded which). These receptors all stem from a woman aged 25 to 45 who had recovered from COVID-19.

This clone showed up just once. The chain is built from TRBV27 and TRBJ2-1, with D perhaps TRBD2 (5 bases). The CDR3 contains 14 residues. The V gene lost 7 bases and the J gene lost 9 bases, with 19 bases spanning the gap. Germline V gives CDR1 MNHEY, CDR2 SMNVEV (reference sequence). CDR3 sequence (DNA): TGTGCCAGCAACGGAGGCCCGTTGGAGGTTGAGCAGTTCTTC. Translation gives CASNGGPLEVEQFF.

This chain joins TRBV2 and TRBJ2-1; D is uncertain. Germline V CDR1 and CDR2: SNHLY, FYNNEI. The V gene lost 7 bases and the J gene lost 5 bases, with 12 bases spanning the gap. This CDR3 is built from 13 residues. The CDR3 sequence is CASNVGANNEQFF. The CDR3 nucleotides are TGTGCCAGCAATGTAGGAGCGAACAATGAGCAGTTCTTC.

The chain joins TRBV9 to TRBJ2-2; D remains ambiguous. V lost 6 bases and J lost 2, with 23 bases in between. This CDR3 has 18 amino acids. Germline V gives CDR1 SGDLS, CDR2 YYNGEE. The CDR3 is CASTTSNTFIPNTGELFF. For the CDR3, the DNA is TGTGCCAGCACCACCTCTAATACCTTCATCCCCAACACCGGGGAGCTGTTTTTT.

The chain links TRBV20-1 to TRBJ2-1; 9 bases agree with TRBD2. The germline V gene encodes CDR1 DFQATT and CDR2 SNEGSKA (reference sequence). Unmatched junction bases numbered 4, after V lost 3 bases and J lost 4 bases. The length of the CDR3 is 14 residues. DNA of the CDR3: TGCAGTGCTAGTGTGCGGGAGGGTTACAATGAGCAGTTCTTC. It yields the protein CSASVREGYNEQFF.

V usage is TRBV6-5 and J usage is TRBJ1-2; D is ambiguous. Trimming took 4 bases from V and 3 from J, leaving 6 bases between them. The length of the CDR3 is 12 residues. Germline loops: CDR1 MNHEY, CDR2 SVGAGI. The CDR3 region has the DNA TGTGCCAGCAGTTCCCTCTACTATGGCTACACCTTC. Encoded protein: CASSSLYYGYTF.

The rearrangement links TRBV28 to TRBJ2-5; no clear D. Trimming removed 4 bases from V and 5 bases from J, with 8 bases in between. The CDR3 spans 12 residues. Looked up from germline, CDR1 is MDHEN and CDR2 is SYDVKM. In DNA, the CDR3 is TGTGCCAGCAGTTGGTCCAGGGAGACCCAGTACTTC. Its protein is CASSWSRETQYF.

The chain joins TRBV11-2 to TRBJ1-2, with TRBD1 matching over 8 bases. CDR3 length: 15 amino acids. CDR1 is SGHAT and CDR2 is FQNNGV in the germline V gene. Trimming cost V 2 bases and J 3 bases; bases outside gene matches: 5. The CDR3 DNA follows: TGTGCCAGCAGCTTATGGGGGACAGGACACTATGGCTACACCTTC. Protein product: CASSLWGTGHYGYTF.

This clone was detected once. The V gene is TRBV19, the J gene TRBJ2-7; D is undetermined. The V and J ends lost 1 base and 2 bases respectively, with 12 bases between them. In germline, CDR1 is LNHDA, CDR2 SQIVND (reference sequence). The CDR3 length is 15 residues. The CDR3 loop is CASSIGPGSTYEQYF. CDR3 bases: TGTGCCAGTAGTATAGGTCCAGGAAGCACCTACGAGCAGTACTTC. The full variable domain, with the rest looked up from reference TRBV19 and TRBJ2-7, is DGGITQSPKYLFRKEGQNVTLSCEQNLNHDAMYWYRQDPGQGLRLIYYSQIVNDFQKGDIAEGYSVSREKKESFPLTVTSAQKNPTAFYLCASSIGPGSTYEQYFGPGTRLTVT.

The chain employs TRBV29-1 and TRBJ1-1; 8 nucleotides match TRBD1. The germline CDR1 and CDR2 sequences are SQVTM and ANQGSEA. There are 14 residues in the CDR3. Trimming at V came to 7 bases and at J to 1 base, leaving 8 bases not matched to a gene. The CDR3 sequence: CSAAGGAPNTEAFF. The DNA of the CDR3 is TGCAGCGCTGCAGGGGGCGCTCCGAACACTGAAGCTTTCTTT.

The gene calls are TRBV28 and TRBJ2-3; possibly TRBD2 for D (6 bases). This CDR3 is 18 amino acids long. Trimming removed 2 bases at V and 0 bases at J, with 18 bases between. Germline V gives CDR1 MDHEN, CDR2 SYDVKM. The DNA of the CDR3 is TGTGCCAGCAGTTTAAGCCCGGGACTTGGGTCTAGCACAGATACGCAGTATTTT. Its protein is CASSLSPGLGSSTDTQYF.

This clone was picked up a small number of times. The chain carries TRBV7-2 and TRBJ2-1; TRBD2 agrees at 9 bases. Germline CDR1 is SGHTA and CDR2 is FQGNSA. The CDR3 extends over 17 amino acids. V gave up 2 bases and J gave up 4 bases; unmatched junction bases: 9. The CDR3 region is CASSLTLTSGSYNEQFF. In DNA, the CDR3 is TGTGCCAGCAGCTTAACGCTAACTAGCGGGTCTTACAATGAGCAGTTCTTC. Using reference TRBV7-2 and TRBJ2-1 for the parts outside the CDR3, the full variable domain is GAGVSQSPSNKVTEKGKDVELRCDPISGHTALYWYRQSLGQGLEFLIYFQGNSAPDKSGLPSDRFSAERTGGSVSTLTIQRTQQEDSAVYLCASSLTLTSGSYNEQFFGPGTRLTVL.

The CDR3 DNA follows: TGTGCCAGCAGTTTCCGGGAAGGTCTCGAGCAGTACTTC. Amino acids: CASSFREGLEQYF. The genes are TRBV27 and TRBJ2-7, with TRBD2 as a possible D gene (5 bases). V shed 3 bases and J shed 6 bases, with 12 bases lying between them. CDR3 length: 13 residues. The germline V gene encodes CDR1 MNHEY and CDR2 SMNVEV (reference sequence).

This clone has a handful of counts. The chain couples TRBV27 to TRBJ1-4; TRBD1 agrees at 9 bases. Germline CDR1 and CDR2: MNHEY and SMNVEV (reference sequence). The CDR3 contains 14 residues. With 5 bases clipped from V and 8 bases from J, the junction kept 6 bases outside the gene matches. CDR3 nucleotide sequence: TGTGCCAGCAGTCGCGGACAGGGGAACGAAAAACTGTTTTTT. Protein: CASSRGQGNEKLFF. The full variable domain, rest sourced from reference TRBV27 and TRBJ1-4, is EAQVTQNPRYLITVTGKKLTVTCSQNMNHEYMSWYRQDPGLGLRQIYYSMNVEVTDKGDVPEGYKVSRKEKRNFPLILESPSPNQTSLYFCASSRGQGNEKLFFGSGTQLSVL.

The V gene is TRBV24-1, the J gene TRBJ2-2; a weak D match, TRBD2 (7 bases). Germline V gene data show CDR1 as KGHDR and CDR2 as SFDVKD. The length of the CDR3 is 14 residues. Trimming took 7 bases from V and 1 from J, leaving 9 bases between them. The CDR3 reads CATRGGLNTGELFF. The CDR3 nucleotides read TGTGCCACCAGGGGGGGGCTGAACACCGGGGAGCTGTTTTTT.

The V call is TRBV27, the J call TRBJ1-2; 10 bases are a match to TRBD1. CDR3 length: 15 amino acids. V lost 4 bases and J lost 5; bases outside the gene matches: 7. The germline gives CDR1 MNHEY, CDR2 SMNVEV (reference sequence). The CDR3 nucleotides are TGTGCCAGCAGTTCGGGGGACAGGGGCCTTTATGGCTACACCTTC. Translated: CASSSGDRGLYGYTF.

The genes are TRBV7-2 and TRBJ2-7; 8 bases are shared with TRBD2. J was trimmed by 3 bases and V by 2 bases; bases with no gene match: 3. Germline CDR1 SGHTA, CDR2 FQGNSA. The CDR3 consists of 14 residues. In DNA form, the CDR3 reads TGTGCCAGCAGCTTAAGCGGGAGCAACTACGAGCAGTACTTC. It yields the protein CASSLSGSNYEQYF.